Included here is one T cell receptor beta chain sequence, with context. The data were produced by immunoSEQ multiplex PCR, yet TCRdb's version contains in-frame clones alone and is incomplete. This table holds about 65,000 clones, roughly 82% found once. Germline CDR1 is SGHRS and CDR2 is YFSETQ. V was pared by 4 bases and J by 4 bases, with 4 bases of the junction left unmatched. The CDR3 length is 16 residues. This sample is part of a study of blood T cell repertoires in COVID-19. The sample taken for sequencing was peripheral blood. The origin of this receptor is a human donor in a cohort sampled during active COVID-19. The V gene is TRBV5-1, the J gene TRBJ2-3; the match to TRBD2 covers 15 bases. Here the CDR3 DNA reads TGCGCCAGCAGCCTGGGACTAGCGGGGGGATCAGATACGCAGTATTTT. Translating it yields CASSLGLAGGSDTQYF.